These 25 T cell receptor beta chains were all obtained from the same sample, sequenced in a study of cytomegalovirus exposure and HLA in healthy donors. Vbeta (60) and Jbeta (13) primers were used in the PCR. The table came from immunoSEQ multiplex PCR; TCRdb's copy has only in-frame clones and leaves some out. The table includes about 200,000 clones, 9.5% to 15% detected once. Sample: PBMCs. These receptors all come from a man aged 45-65 years in good health and CMV-seropositive.

The chain recombines TRBV7-9 with TRBJ1-6; 9 positions agree with TRBD1. The junction had 5 bases not matched to a gene; V was cut back by 3 bases and J by 8 bases. Germline V gives CDR1 SEHNR, CDR2 FQNEAQ (reference sequence). This CDR3 is 15 amino acids long. Here the CDR3 reads CASSFEGTGYSPLHF. The CDR3 DNA reads as TGTGCCAGCAGCTTTGAGGGGACAGGGTATTCACCCCTCCACTTT.

The V gene is TRBV5-8, the J gene TRBJ1-2; D unresolved. V was clipped by 1 base and J by 9 bases, with 13 bases between them. CDR1 and CDR2 from the germline V gene are SGHTS and YDEGEE. The CDR3 length is 13 residues. The CDR3, as DNA: TGTGCCAGCAGCTTGAACTCTCCTGCGAGCTACACCTTC. Translation: CASSLNSPASYTF.

V usage is TRBV11-3 and J usage is TRBJ1-1, with TRBD1 identical over 11 bases. The CDR3 length is 15 residues. CDR1 and CDR2 (germline): SGHNT, YENEEA. The V gene end was trimmed by 3 bases and the J gene end by 5 bases; junction bases not matched to a gene: 5. In DNA, the CDR3 is TGTGCCAGCAGCTTGTCCGGGACAGGGGGAACTGAAGCTTTCTTT. This codes for CASSLSGTGGTEAFF.

This clone was seen more than once but under ten times. This chain connects TRBV29-1 to TRBJ1-2; no definite D call. V was cut by 2 bases and J by 4 bases, with 8 bases left in between. Germline V gene data show CDR1 as SQVTM and CDR2 as ANQGSEA. CDR3 size: 12 residues. CDR3 nucleotide sequence: TGCAGCGTTGAACGGGGTGCCTATGGCTACACCTTC. This sequence encodes CSVERGAYGYTF.

This clone was seen only a few times. This chain connects TRBV10-3 to TRBJ2-3; the D is unclear. V lost 11 bases and J 2 bases, leaving 8 bases between the germline ends. The CDR3 sequence is 11 residues long. Germline V lookup: CDR1 ENHRY, CDR2 SYGVKD. The CDR3 coding sequence is TGTGCCCTAGAGGTCACAGATACGCAGTATTTT. This gives the protein CALEVTDTQYF.

This clone was seen more than once but under ten times. The gene calls are TRBV29-1 and TRBJ2-7; TRBD2 might be the D (7 bases). The CDR3 spans 13 residues. Germline values: CDR1 SQVTM, CDR2 ANQGSEA. Trimming took 6 bases from V and 0 from J, leaving 12 bases between them. This chain's CDR3 is CSVGGQNSYEQYF. The CDR3 bases are TGCAGCGTGGGGGGGCAGAACTCCTACGAGCAGTACTTC.

This clone was picked up a small number of times. The CDR3 sequence: CASRGLGSGNTIYF. CDR3 sequence (DNA): TGTGCCAGTAGAGGACTAGGCTCTGGAAACACCATATATTTT. This chain joins TRBV19 and TRBJ1-3; no reliable D call. Germline values: CDR1 LNHDA, CDR2 SQIVND (reference sequence). V was clipped by 6 bases and J by 0 bases, with 9 bases between them. The CDR3 sequence is 14 residues long.

V gene TRBV7-2 combines with J gene TRBJ2-5; the D gene is possibly TRBD2 (5 bases). Looked up from germline, CDR1 is SGHTA and CDR2 is FQGNSA. This CDR3 contains 15 residues. Trimming shortened V by 1 base and J by 0 bases, and 9 bases separated the two germline ends. The chain's CDR3 is CASSLEASNQETQYF. Here the CDR3 DNA reads TGTGCCAGCAGCTTAGAGGCTAGCAACCAAGAGACCCAGTACTTC. Full variable domain (remainder filled in from reference TRBV7-2 and TRBJ2-5): GAGVSQSPSNKVTEKGKDVELRCDPISGHTALYWYRQSLGQGLEFLIYFQGNSAPDKSGLPSDRFSAERTGGSVSTLTIQRTQQEDSAVYLCASSLEASNQETQYFGPGTRLLVL.

This clone showed up just a few times. The chain carries TRBV7-3 and TRBJ1-2; D is uncertain. CDR3 length: 13 amino acids. Germline V gene lookup returns CDR1 SGHTA and CDR2 FQGTGA. V shed 1 base and J shed 7 bases, with 10 bases lying between them. The chain's CDR3 is CASSLNNEGGYTF. The CDR3 coding sequence is TGTGCCAGCAGCTTAAACAACGAGGGTGGCTACACCTTC. The whole variable domain, filled in from reference TRBV7-3 and TRBJ1-2, reads GAGVSQTPSNKVTEKGKYVELRCDPISGHTALYWYRQSLGQGPEFLIYFQGTGAADDSGLPNDRFFAVRPEGSVSTLKIQRTERGDSAVYLCASSLNNEGGYTFGSGTRLTVV.

V gene TRBV18 combines with J gene TRBJ2-3; 8 positions agree with TRBD2. This CDR3 contains 15 residues. V shed 3 bases and J 1 base; nucleotides not matched to a gene: 3. Per the germline V gene, CDR1 is KGHSH and CDR2 is LQKENI. The CDR3 nucleotides are TGTGCCAGCTCACCGGGCGGGGGGCGCACAGATACGCAGTATTTT. It is translated as CASSPGGGRTDTQYF.

In its sample, this clone was seen a few times. The chain combines TRBV7-9 with TRBJ1-1; 7 positions agree with TRBD1. The CDR3 contains 15 residues. After removal of 4 bases from V and 5 bases from J, the junction contained 10 bases not matched to a gene. In germline, CDR1 is SEHNR, CDR2 FQNEAQ (reference sequence). The CDR3 DNA sequence: TGTGCCAGCAGCTCGGAAGGGGGCGCGAGGACTGAAGCTTTCTTT. It specifies CASSSEGGARTEAFF.

This clone was seen only a few times. V and J are TRBV7-8 and TRBJ1-1; TRBD1 agrees at 7 bases. The CDR3 is 13 amino acids. Losses at the gene ends were 5 bases for V and 5 bases for J; bases not matched to a gene: 5. Germline V gene sequence: CDR1 SGHVS, CDR2 FQNEAQ. The CDR3 DNA is TGTGCCAGCAGCCCCCAACAGGGGACTGAAGCTTTCTTT. Translation gives CASSPQQGTEAFF.

This clone came up a few times. This rearrangement joins TRBV5-6 to TRBJ2-5; D may be TRBD2 (6 bases). The CDR3 extends over 15 amino acids. Germline CDR1 is SGHDT and CDR2 is YYEEEE. V was pared by 4 bases and J by 5 bases, with 18 bases between. CDR3 region: CASSPVQEGRETQYF. The CDR3 DNA reads TGTGCCAGCAGCCCGGTCCAGGAGGGGAGGGAGACCCAGTACTTC. The full variable domain, rest sourced from reference TRBV5-6 and TRBJ2-5, is DAGVTQSPTHLIKTRGQQVTLRCSPKSGHDTVSWYQQALGQGPQFIFQYYEEEERQRGNFPDRFSGHQFPNYSSELNVNALLLGDSALYLCASSPVQEGRETQYFGPGTRLLVL.

The CDR3 protein is CASSPRVTYEQYF. The CDR3 coding sequence is TGTGCCAGCAGCCCGAGGGTGACCTACGAGCAGTACTTC. This chain links TRBV4-2 with TRBJ2-7; D may be TRBD2 (5 bases). The CDR3 is 13 amino acids. Trimming took off 4 bases at V and 2 bases at J, with 9 bases between the two ends. CDR1 and CDR2 (germline): LGHNA, YNFKEQ.

This clone was seen a few times. J is TRBJ2-3 and V is TRBV11-2, with D tentatively TRBD2 (6 bases). Germline V gives CDR1 SGHAT, CDR2 FQNNGV. The ends were cut back, 5 bases at V and 6 bases at J, with 12 bases in the middle. This CDR3 is built from 13 residues. In nucleotides, the CDR3 is TGTGCCAGCAGCCCAGGACTAAGGGATACGCAGTATTTT. As protein: CASSPGLRDTQYF.

This clone turned up a few times. The gene calls are TRBV9 and TRBJ1-1, with 7 bases lining up with TRBD1. V dropped 0 bases and J dropped 11; count of bases not matched to a gene: 7. This CDR3 has 13 residues. Germline V lookup: CDR1 SGDLS, CDR2 YYNGEE. The CDR3 bases are TGTGCCAGCAGCGTAGAGGGGGCATCGAGGGCTTTCTTT. Protein: CASSVEGASRAFF.

In its sample, this clone was seen a few times. V gene TRBV2 combines with J gene TRBJ2-7; the D gene is possibly TRBD2 (5 bases). The V gene's germline CDR1 is SNHLY and CDR2 FYNNEI. The CDR3 is 14 amino acids. Trimming removed 6 bases at V and 0 bases at J, with 12 bases between. The CDR3 nucleotides read TGTGCCAGCAGGGCGGACTCGCACTCCTACGAGCAGTACTTC. It specifies CASRADSHSYEQYF.

J is TRBJ1-1 and V is TRBV13; possibly TRBD1 for D (5 bases). V lost 6 bases and J 6 bases, leaving 20 bases between the germline ends. The length of the CDR3 is 15 residues. Looked up from germline, CDR1 is PRHDT and CDR2 is FYEKMQ (reference sequence). As DNA, the CDR3 is TGTGCCAGCAGTCAACAACAAACCGGAGGGGCTGAAGCTTTCTTT. As protein: CASSQQQTGGAEAFF.

This clone was seen more than once but under ten times. The rearrangement joins TRBV5-7 to TRBJ2-1, with a tentative D call TRBD2 (6 bases). TRBV5-7 counts as an open reading frame of uncertain function. CDR3 size: 14 residues. The V end was cut by 1 base, the J end by 8 bases, with 13 bases between. The CDR3, as DNA: TGTGCCAGCAGCTTGTGGGACTTTAGGCATGAGCAGTTCTTC. Amino acids: CASSLWDFRHEQFF.

This chain links TRBV27 with TRBJ1-3; no firm D call. Germline V gene data show CDR1 as MNHEY and CDR2 as SMNVEV (reference sequence). There are 14 residues in the CDR3. V was cut by 6 bases and J by 4 bases, with 13 bases left in between. CDR3 in DNA: TGTGCCAGCAGATCCGAGACGGAGGGAAACACCATATATTTT. Residues: CASRSETEGNTIYF.

There are a few counts of this clone. The chain joins TRBV6-5 to TRBJ1-6; 7 bases map to TRBD1. With 3 bases clipped from V and 10 bases from J, the junction kept 6 bases outside the gene matches. Germline CDR1 and CDR2: MNHEY and SVGAGI. The CDR3 loop spans 14 amino acids. The CDR3 sequence is CASSYDRVRSPLHF. As DNA, the CDR3 is TGTGCCAGCAGTTATGACAGGGTCAGGTCACCCCTCCACTTT.

This clone has a single count. The rearrangement uses TRBV5-4 and TRBJ2-1; possibly TRBD1 for D (6 bases). V gave up 0 bases and J gave up 8 bases, with 9 bases separating them. CDR3 length equals 13 residues. The germline V gene encodes CDR1 SGHNT and CDR2 YYREEE (reference sequence). CDR3 sequence reads: CASSLAGVDEQFF. Written as DNA, the CDR3 is TGTGCCAGCAGCTTGGCAGGGGTCGATGAGCAGTTCTTC.

The chain recombines TRBV11-2 with TRBJ1-2; 9 nucleotides agree with TRBD1. The germline V gene has CDR1 SGHAT and CDR2 FQNNGV. This CDR3 has 16 residues. After removal of 0 bases from V and 9 bases from J, the junction contained 11 bases not matched to a gene. The CDR3 nucleotides are TGTGCCAGCAGCTTAGATCTCCCCGGGACAGGGAACAGCTACACCTTC. Translating gives CASSLDLPGTGNSYTF.

The genes are TRBV11-3 and TRBJ1-6; 9 bases align to TRBD1. J gave up 13 bases and V 4 bases, and 11 bases lay outside the gene matches. The germline V gene encodes CDR1 SGHNT and CDR2 YENEEA. This CDR3 is 15 amino acids long. In DNA, the CDR3 is TGTGCCAGCAGCTCGGAATTGGGACAGGGAACTCCCCTCCACTTT. Translated: CASSSELGQGTPLHF.

This clone was counted only a few times. This sample also contains other DNA sequences that code for the same CDR3. The gene calls are TRBV5-6 and TRBJ1-1; TRBD1 matches at 7 bases. CDR1 and CDR2 (germline): SGHDT, YYEEEE. The CDR3 length is 14 residues. Trimming removed 1 base from V and 0 bases from J; junction bases left unmatched: 0. The CDR3 reads CASSLTGVNTEAFF. As DNA, the CDR3 is TGTGCCAGCAGCTTGACAGGGGTGAACACTGAAGCTTTCTTT.